Listed below are T cell receptor beta chains from one sample, sequenced in a study of T cells in Graves' hyperthyroidism and ophthalmopathy. TCRdb reprocessed the multiplex PCR reads with MiXCR, giving one entry per CDR3 protein. Altogether about 620,000 distinct CDR3 sequences are present, under 20% being singletons, with the ten largest covering around 3.9%. Sequencing was performed on blood. The receptor set was obtained from a woman aged 25-40 years with Graves' hyperthyroidism. CDR3s include the opening cysteine and the closing phenylalanine or tryptophan. The listing skips clone size in some rows; elsewhere it reads once, few, many or a size class.

TRBV13,TRBJ2-6,-,CASSSGGALGSGANVLTF
TRBV12-3/TRBV12-4,TRBJ2-5,many,CASSLLAGQGAETQYF
TRBV2,TRBJ1-2,many,CASRTGGTGGYGYTF
TRBV6-1,TRBJ2-3,many,CASSEIPSTDTQYF
TRBV27,TRBJ2-7,-,CASSPSGTGVWEQYF
TRBV5-5,TRBJ1-1,few,CASSPIESRFNTEAFF
TRBV2,TRBJ2-5,many,CASSRNGAGQETQYF
TRBV4-2,TRBJ1-5,few,CASSQDMNQPQHF
TRBV20-1,TRBJ1-1,few,CSARDGSGRAGPEAFF
TRBV7-8,TRBJ2-7,-,CASSPPGLIYEQYF
TRBV7-2,TRBJ2-6,few,CASSPRLAGGTGANVLTF
TRBV6-1,TRBJ1-2,-,CASRTGTGSYTF
TRBV28,TRBJ1-2,few,CASSLRGAGIYGYTF
TRBV19,TRBJ1-5,once,CASSIATASNQPQHF
TRBV12-3/TRBV12-4,TRBJ2-2,many,CASSPLVLFTGELFF
TRBV7-2,TRBJ1-1,many,CASSLGARGTEAFF
TRBV6-4,TRBJ2-2,-,CASSSFTAGELFF
TRBV5-4,TRBJ2-1,-,CATTPGLAGVAEQFF
TRBV20-1,TRBJ1-6,-,CSASEGNSPLHF
TRBV4-2,TRBJ1-2,-,CASSAHREDGNGYTF
TRBV28,TRBJ1-4,-,CASSPLFDEKLFF
TRBV20-1,TRBJ2-3,-,CSASLTTSGIVTDTQYF
TRBV7-9,TRBJ2-3,-,CASSFPGLAGERPSTDTQYF
TRBV10-3,TRBJ2-5,few,CAIGLGGETQYF
TRBV29-1,TRBJ2-1,many,CSVDYPLSGRVAYNEQFF
TRBV6-9,TRBJ1-4,few,CASSYGATDRAAEKLFF
TRBV5-1,TRBJ2-1,many,CASSGWTERSHEQFF
TRBV7-8,TRBJ1-5,-,CASSLAAFNQPQHF
TRBV5-5,TRBJ2-5,many,CASSFFSTGGLETQYF
TRBV19,TRBJ1-1,-,CASSIDRVMNTEAFF
TRBV3-1,TRBJ2-1,many,CASSRGASGSSEQFF
TRBV19,TRBJ1-2,-,CASRGPGQNYGYTF
TRBV24-1,TRBJ1-2,-,CATSAGVDGYTF
TRBV6-1,TRBJ2-7,many,CASRVQGNEQYF
TRBV28,TRBJ2-1,many,CASSPGTSGRNYNEQFF
TRBV14,TRBJ2-7,-,CASSQGLSPYEQYF
TRBV2,TRBJ1-5,many,CASSEGQDQPQHF
TRBV6-1,TRBJ1-2,-,CASTRTGENYGYTF
TRBV28,TRBJ2-1,many,CASTGGYREFF